The rows below give T cell receptor beta chains drawn from one sample of a study of T cells in Graves' hyperthyroidism and ophthalmopathy. Via MiXCR, TCRdb re-called the multiplex PCR reads, giving one row per CDR3 protein. This repertoire shows 300,000 to 450,000 distinct CDR3 sequences, approximately 13% found once; its top ten account for 11%. The sequencing input was blood. The receptors were gathered from an older woman with Graves' hyperthyroidism. Each CDR3 is given with its conserved first and last residue.

v_gene: TRBV2
j_gene: TRBJ2-2
CDR3aa: CASSKLAGGNTGELFF

v_gene: TRBV12-3/TRBV12-4
j_gene: TRBJ1-5
CDR3aa: CASSPQGLGRHF

v_gene: TRBV12-3/TRBV12-4
j_gene: TRBJ1-3
CDR3aa: CASSSTWGISGNTIYF

v_gene: TRBV7-9
j_gene: TRBJ2-7
CDR3aa: CASSSMRGARGQAYEQYF

v_gene: TRBV27
j_gene: TRBJ2-1
CDR3aa: CAISTASSYNEQFF

v_gene: TRBV11-2
j_gene: TRBJ2-7
CDR3aa: CASSLGREGHYEQYF

v_gene: TRBV20-1
j_gene: TRBJ2-7
CDR3aa: CSAAGLEDYEQYF

v_gene: TRBV7-2
j_gene: TRBJ2-1
CDR3aa: CASSVERTSLNEQFF

v_gene: TRBV6-2/TRBV6-3
j_gene: TRBJ2-3
CDR3aa: CASSYRARTDTQYF

v_gene: TRBV6-1
j_gene: TRBJ1-4
CDR3aa: CASSQTGLNEKLFF

v_gene: TRBV3-1
j_gene: TRBJ2-7
CDR3aa: CASSQKGISYEQYF

v_gene: TRBV5-4
j_gene: TRBJ2-7
CDR3aa: CASSPASGRLAEQYF

v_gene: TRBV7-2
j_gene: TRBJ1-3
CDR3aa: CASSPWSSGNTIYF

v_gene: TRBV30
j_gene: TRBJ2-5
CDR3aa: CAWSGLVDRGFETQYF

v_gene: TRBV7-6
j_gene: TRBJ2-7
CDR3aa: CASSLMGGQVANEQYF

v_gene: TRBV6-1
j_gene: TRBJ1-1
CDR3aa: CASNMVRNTEAFF

v_gene: TRBV7-3
j_gene: TRBJ1-1
CDR3aa: CASSLMRGRNTEAFF

v_gene: TRBV20-1
j_gene: TRBJ1-5
CDR3aa: CSAGTGGGQPQHF

v_gene: TRBV12-3/TRBV12-4
j_gene: TRBJ2-3
CDR3aa: CASSPPPLVATDTQYF

v_gene: TRBV3-1
j_gene: TRBJ2-7
CDR3aa: CASSQDTRGGIGQYF

v_gene: TRBV6-2/TRBV6-3
j_gene: TRBJ1-5
CDR3aa: CASSYSGTGGQPQHF

v_gene: TRBV5-4
j_gene: TRBJ2-7
CDR3aa: CASSPRDGLYEQYF

v_gene: TRBV18
j_gene: TRBJ2-2
CDR3aa: CASSPDQGATGELFF

v_gene: TRBV2
j_gene: TRBJ2-4
CDR3aa: CASSPEGELGIQYF

v_gene: TRBV7-9
j_gene: TRBJ2-4
CDR3aa: CASSLDFLAKNIQYF

v_gene: TRBV6-1
j_gene: TRBJ2-6
CDR3aa: CASSRQGAGANVLTF

v_gene: TRBV29-1
j_gene: TRBJ2-5
CDR3aa: CSARRDIGLETQYF

v_gene: TRBV7-2
j_gene: TRBJ2-7
CDR3aa: CASSTDRSSYEQYF

v_gene: TRBV6-2/TRBV6-3
j_gene: TRBJ2-3
CDR3aa: CASSRRTGSTGDTQYF

v_gene: TRBV11-2
j_gene: TRBJ2-7
CDR3aa: CASRTWGRETSSYEQYF

v_gene: TRBV28
j_gene: TRBJ2-7
CDR3aa: CASISTDSYEQYF

v_gene: TRBV11-2
j_gene: TRBJ2-2
CDR3aa: CASSLEWGSANTGELFF

v_gene: TRBV9
j_gene: TRBJ1-1
CDR3aa: CASRFIAGDTEALF

v_gene: TRBV12-5
j_gene: TRBJ2-2
CDR3aa: CASGLVRLAGGTGELFF

v_gene: TRBV7-3
j_gene: TRBJ1-1
CDR3aa: CASSEQGHGNTEAFF

v_gene: TRBV24-1
j_gene: TRBJ2-2
CDR3aa: CATSDTTGTSSTGELFF

v_gene: TRBV6-1
j_gene: TRBJ2-3
CDR3aa: CASSVQGQSTDTQYF